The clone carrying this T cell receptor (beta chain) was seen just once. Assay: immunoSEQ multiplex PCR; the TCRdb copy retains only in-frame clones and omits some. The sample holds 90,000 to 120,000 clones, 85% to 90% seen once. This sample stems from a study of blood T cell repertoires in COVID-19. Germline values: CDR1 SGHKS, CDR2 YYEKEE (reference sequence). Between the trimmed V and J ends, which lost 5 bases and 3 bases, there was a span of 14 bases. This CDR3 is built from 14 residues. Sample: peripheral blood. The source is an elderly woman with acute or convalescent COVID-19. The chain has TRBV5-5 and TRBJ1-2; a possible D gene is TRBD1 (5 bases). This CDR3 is CASRKGGDYYGYTF. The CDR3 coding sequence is TGTGCCAGCAGAAAGGGTGGGGACTACTATGGCTACACCTTC.